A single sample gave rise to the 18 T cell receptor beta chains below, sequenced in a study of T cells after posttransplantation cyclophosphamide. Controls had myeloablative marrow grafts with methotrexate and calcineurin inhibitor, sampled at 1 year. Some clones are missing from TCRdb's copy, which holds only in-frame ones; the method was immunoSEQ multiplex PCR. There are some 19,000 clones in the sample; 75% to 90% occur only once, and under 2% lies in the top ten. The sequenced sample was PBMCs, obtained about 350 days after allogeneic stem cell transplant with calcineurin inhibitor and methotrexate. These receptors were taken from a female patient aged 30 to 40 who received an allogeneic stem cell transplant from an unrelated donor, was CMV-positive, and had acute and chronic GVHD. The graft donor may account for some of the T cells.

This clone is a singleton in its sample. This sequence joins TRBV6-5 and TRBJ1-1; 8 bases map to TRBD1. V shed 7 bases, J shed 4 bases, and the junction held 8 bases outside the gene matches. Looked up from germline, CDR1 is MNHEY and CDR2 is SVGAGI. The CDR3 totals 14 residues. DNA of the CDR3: TGTGCCAGCACCGCCCACACAGGGGGCACTGAAGCTTTCTTT. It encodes CASTAHTGGTEAFF.

The CDR3, as DNA: TGTGCCAGCAGCTTATCACTGTATGAGCAGTTCTTC. It encodes CASSLSLYEQFF. The V call is TRBV11-2, the J call TRBJ2-1; no clear D gene. V lost 2 bases and J lost 8, with 7 bases in between. Germline CDR1 reads SGHAT; CDR2 reads FQNNGV. This CDR3 comprises 12 residues.

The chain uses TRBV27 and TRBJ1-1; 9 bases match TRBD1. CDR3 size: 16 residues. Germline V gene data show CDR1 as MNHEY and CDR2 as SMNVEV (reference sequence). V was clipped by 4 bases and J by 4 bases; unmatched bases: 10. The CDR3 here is CASSSPGDREGTEAFF. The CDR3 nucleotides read TGTGCCAGCAGTTCACCCGGGGACAGGGAGGGCACTGAAGCTTTCTTT.

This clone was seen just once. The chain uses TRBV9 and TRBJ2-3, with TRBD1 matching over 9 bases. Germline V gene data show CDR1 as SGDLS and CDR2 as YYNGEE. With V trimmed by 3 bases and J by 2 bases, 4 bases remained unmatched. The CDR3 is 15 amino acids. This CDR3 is CASSGRQGVTDTQYF. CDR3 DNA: TGTGCCAGCAGCGGCAGACAGGGGGTCACAGATACGCAGTATTTT.

Here the CDR3 reads CASSSGLNTGELFF. The CDR3 bases are TGTGCCAGTAGTAGCGGGTTGAACACCGGGGAGCTGTTTTTT. The chain combines TRBV6-1 with TRBJ2-2, with 7 bases matching TRBD2. J was trimmed by 1 base and V by 9 bases; bases with no gene match: 5. The CDR3 runs 14 residues. CDR1 is MNHNS and CDR2 is SASEGT in the germline V gene.

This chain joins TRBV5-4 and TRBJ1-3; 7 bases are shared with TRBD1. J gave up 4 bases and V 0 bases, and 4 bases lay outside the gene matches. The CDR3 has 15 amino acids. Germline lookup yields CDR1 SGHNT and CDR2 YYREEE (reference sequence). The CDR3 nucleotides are TGTGCCAGCAGCTTGGAAACAGGGGCCGGAAACACCATATATTTT. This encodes CASSLETGAGNTIYF.

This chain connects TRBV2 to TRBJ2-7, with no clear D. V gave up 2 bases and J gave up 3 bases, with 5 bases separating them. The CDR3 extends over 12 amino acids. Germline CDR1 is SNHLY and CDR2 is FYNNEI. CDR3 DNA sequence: TGTGCCAGCAGTGAATCAGGCTACGAGCAGTACGTC. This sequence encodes CASSESGYEQYV.

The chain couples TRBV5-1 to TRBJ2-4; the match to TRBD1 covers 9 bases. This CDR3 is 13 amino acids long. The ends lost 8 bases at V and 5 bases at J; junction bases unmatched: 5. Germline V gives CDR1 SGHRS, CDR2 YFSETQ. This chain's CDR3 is CASAGTGQNIQYF. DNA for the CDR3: TGCGCCAGTGCCGGGACAGGGCAAAACATTCAGTACTTC.

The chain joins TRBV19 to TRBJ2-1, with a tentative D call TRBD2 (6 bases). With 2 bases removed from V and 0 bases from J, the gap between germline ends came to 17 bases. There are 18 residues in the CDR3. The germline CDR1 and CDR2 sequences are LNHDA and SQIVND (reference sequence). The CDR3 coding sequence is TGTGCCAGTAGTATACGCGGCGCAGCGGGTAGCTCCTACAATGAGCAGTTCTTC. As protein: CASSIRGAAGSSYNEQFF.

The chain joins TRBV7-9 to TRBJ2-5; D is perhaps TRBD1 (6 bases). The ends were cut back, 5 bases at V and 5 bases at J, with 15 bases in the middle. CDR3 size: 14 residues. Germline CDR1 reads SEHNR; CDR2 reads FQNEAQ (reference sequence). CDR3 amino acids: CASSNFTGSETQYF. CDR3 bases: TGTGCCAGCAGCAATTTTACAGGGAGCGAGACCCAGTACTTC.

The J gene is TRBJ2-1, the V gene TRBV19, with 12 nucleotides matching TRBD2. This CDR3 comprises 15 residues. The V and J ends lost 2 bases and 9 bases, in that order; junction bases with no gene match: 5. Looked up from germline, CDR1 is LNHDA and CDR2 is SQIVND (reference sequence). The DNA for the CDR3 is TGTGCCAGTAGTATACTAGCGGGAGGGCCTAGTGAGCAGTTCTTC. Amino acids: CASSILAGGPSEQFF.

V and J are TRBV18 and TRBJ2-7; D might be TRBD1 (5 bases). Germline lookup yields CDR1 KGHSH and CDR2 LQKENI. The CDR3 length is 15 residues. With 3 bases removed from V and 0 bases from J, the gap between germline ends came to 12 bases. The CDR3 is CASSPWGRSSYEQYF. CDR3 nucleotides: TGTGCCAGCTCACCGTGGGGCAGAAGCTCCTACGAGCAGTACTTC.

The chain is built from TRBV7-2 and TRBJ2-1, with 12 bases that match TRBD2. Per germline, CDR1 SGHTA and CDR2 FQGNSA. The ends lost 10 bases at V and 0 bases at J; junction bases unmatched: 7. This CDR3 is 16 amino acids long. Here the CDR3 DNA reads TGTGCCACATCCCTAGCGGGAGGGAGCTCCTACAATGAGCAGTTCTTC. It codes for CATSLAGGSSYNEQFF.

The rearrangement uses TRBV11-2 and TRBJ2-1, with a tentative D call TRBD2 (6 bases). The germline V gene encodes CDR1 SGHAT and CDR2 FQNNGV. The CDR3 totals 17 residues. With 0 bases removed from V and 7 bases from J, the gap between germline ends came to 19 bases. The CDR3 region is CASSLDRRSSGGNEQFF. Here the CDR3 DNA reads TGTGCCAGCAGCTTAGATAGGAGGAGTAGCGGAGGTAATGAGCAGTTCTTC.

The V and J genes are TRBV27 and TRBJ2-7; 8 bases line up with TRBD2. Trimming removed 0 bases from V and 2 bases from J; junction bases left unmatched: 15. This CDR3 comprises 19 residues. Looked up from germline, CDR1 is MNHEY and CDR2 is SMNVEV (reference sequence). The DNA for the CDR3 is TGTGCCAGCAGTTTATCGAGGAGACGTTTGCGGGAGGCTCCCTACGAGCAGTACTTC. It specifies CASSLSRRRLREAPYEQYF.

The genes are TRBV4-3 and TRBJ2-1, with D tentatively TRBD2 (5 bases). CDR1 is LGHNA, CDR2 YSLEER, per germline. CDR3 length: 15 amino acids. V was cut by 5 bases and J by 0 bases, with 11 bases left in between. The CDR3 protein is CASSYRESSYNEQFF. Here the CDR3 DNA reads TGCGCCAGCAGCTACCGGGAAAGCTCCTACAATGAGCAGTTCTTC.

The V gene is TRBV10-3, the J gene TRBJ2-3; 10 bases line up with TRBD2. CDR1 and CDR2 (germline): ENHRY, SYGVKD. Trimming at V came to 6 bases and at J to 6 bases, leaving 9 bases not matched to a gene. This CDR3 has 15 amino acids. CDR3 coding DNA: TGTGCCATCAGCGAGCGGGAGGGCCTAGCCGATACGCAGTATTTT. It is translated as CAISEREGLADTQYF.

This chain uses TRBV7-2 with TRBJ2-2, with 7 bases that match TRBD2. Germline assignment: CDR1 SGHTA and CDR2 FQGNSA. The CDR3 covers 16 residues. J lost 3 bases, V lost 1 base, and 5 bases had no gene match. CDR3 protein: CASSLEPGLHTGELFF. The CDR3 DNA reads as TGTGCCAGCAGCTTAGAACCGGGACTACACACCGGGGAGCTGTTTTTT.